This T cell receptor beta chain was observed in a study of T cells after yellow fever vaccination. TCRdb redid the calling of the 5' RACE reads with MiXCR, one entry per CDR3 protein. This sample carries 300,000 to 350,000 distinct CDR3 sequences, roughly 8.4% of them seen once, and the ten largest clones take approximately 16%. V lost 5 bases and J lost 8; bases outside the gene matches: 9. The CDR3 spans 15 residues. Germline V gene lookup returns CDR1 LGHNA and CDR2 YSLEER. This material consisted of PBMCs, taken about 49 days after the first yellow fever vaccination. V gene TRBV4-3 combines with J gene TRBJ1-4; 9 bases line up with TRBD1. The sequence was collected from a young man who received the YFV17D yellow fever vaccine. CDR3 nucleotide sequence: TGCGCCAGCAGCGACCCGGGACAGGGAAACGAAAAACTGTTTTTT. Translating gives CASSDPGQGNEKLFF.